The entry below describes one T cell receptor beta chain. In the original processing: From reference gene primer amplification, estimates of nucleated cell counts were derived. Using immunoSEQ multiplex PCR, the repertoire was profiled, and TCRdb retains in-frame clones only, with some absent. V and J calls and clone size are given by that table; D and trimming were obtained from the DNA. The data hold fewer than 100,000 clones, with about 87% observed a single time. The record originates from a study of blood T cell repertoires in COVID-19. Study details: Samples came from the United States, Italy and Spain, spanning acute and convalescent COVID-19. T cells, B-cell-depleted T cells, or PBMCs provided the cDNA or gDNA that served as material.

Sequenced input: peripheral blood. The TCR was taken from a human donor with acute or convalescent COVID-19. The donor label of this sample is uncertain.

The CDR3 bases are TGTGCCAGCAGTTTCCCGGGGGGCCGAGGGGTGAACACTGAAGCTTTCTTT. Translation gives CASSFPGGRGVNTEAFF. The chain combines TRBV28 with TRBJ1-1; tentative D call: TRBD1 (6 bases). The CDR3 is made up of 17 amino acids. Germline lookup yields CDR1 MDHEN and CDR2 SYDVKM. The germline V and J ends were trimmed by 3 bases and 0 bases, with 17 bases remaining between them.